This paragraph covers one TCR beta chain sequence. This clonotype was counted between two and nine times. Its target antigen remains unknown. It has no much larger one-base neighbor in the sample; base qualities were not kept. Blood RNA was extracted from unsorted whole blood with TRIzol reagent; germline DNA came from the DNeasy Blood & Tissue kit. Patients had chronic HBV infection and were treatment-naive at sampling. Before surgery, about 4 milliliters of peripheral blood were collected into K2EDTA tubes. This sample was included in a study of tumor-infiltrating lymphocytes in primary liver carcinoma (dated by TCRdb to about 2017). For the study in its entirety: About five patients with histopathologically diagnosed primary liver carcinoma underwent surgical resection in China between November 2015 and early 2016. Hepatocellular carcinoma (four) or combined HCC and intrahepatic cholangiocarcinoma (one) was present in the five patients, who were three men and two women aged 30 to 69 years. The five patients had tumors staged T1-T3 N0M0, with maximum diameters ranging from roughly 4 to 10 cm. Each sample produced roughly 3.65 to 7.5 million productive TCRbeta reads, and read depth showed no significant difference between tissue types. TCRbeta repertoire sequencing, expression microarrays and whole-exome sequencing were combined in the study across five regions of each liver tumor, with adjacent normal tissue and blood also included. A total of approximately 35 specimens from 5 patients, comprising about 25 tumor regions, 5 adjacent noncancerous liver tissues and 5 peripheral blood samples, were covered by TCRbeta repertoire sequencing. High reproducibility was observed for the technical replicate repertoires, with mean shared-clone rates around 0.89 and correlation coefficients above 0.98. The full study reports these points: A significantly larger repertoire fraction was made up by the top 250 clones in tumors than in blood (p = 0.039). Repertoire overlap was higher between tumor regions (mean about 35%) than tumor-adjacent (17%) or tumor-blood (roughly 14%) pairs, consistent with antigen-driven expansion. Bulk unsorted samples precluded comparing CD4+ and CD8+ T cell repertoires. Only the TCR beta chain was sequenced, which likely underestimates true repertoire diversity because unpaired alpha chains were not captured. The study included only 4 to 6 patients, and the authors note findings should be validated in a larger study.

The CDR3 starts with the cysteine, ends with the phenylalanine, and has 14 residues. Kept here is only the CDR3 DNA, which spans 42 bases and is read in frame from base 1. Cut back by 3 bases and 0 bases, the V and J ends lie 9 bases apart. CDR1 and CDR2 are read off the germline V gene as SQVTM and ANQGSEA. Using a constant-region primer and ProtoScript II reverse transcriptase, TCRbeta-specific cDNA was reverse-transcribed from roughly 460 ng total RNA. The TCRbeta libraries were prepared through three rounds of nested multiplex PCR following a slightly modified ARM-PCR procedure. The first two PCR rounds used multiplex TRBV1-TRBV30 forward primers with a Cbeta reverse primer, each for about 11 cycles. A final 25-cycle PCR with Deep VentR polymerase added sample barcodes and Illumina adapters. Before sequencing, amplicons of 200-500 bp were purified from gel using a QIAquick gel extraction kit. An Illumina HiSeq 2500 was used to sequence the TCRbeta amplicons with 250-bp paired-end reads. In the authors' own workflow: Reads were quality-trimmed with Trimmomatic v0.33, and paired reads were merged with FLASH v1.2.11 to recover full CDR3 sequences. MiGEC v1.2.1b assigned V, D and J germline segments to the rearranged TCRbeta sequences. Clonotype statistics, along with Shannon-Wiener diversity indices, were calculated using VDJtools v1.0.0. Except for diversity analysis, only the 250 most abundant clonotypes of each sample were used in subsequent analyses to reduce sampling bias. The public sequencing data were trimmed at Q25 with fastp and processed into clonotypes with MiXCR by TCRdb, which kept only in-frame beta chains. Rows are combined by CDR3 protein, so each entry shows the most common genes and DNA. TCRdb's processing, not the authors', yielded these V and J calls. The sample includes about 320,000 distinct CDR3 sequences, with about 50% observed a single time. The ten largest account for 15% to 20% of the sample.

The chain is made from TRBV29-1 and TRBJ1-3; confidence is insufficient to name the D gene. This clonotype was sampled from a woman between 25 and 40 years old with primary liver carcinoma and hepatitis B virus infection. Material for sequencing was peripheral blood. The base sequence is TGCAGCGTTGATTCTCAAGCCTCTGGAAACACCATATATTTT. Translated, this gives CSVDSQASGNTIYF.